This T cell receptor (beta chain) was identified in a study of T-cell reconstitution after alpha-beta-depleted transplantation in children. In its sample, this clonotype was seen a few times. Antigen specificity is unknown. General study findings and limits: Newly produced T cells mostly accounted for T-cell counts and diversity one year post-transplant. At around two months after transplant, the alpha-beta T cells were reportedly derived from several hundred expanded clones that came from non-depleted graft cells. In some patients, recipient T cells and intrathymic progenitors surviving conditioning explained high day-60 diversity.

Unique molecular identifiers were incorporated during preparation of the TCRbeta library. TCRdb re-called the PCR reads through MiXCR, storing one row per CDR3 protein. The data contain almost 600,000 distinct CDR3 sequences, roughly a quarter of them singletons. The CDR3 extends over 14 amino acids. CDR1 is MDHEN, CDR2 SYDVKM, per germline. Germline trimming cut 5 bases from V and 14 bases from J; bases unmatched to any gene: 9. The receptor's source is a boy in the first two years of life with Wiskott-Aldrich syndrome, due to receive a stem cell transplant. Source: PBMCs, taken before TCRalphabeta/CD19-depleted stem cell transplant. The chain has TRBV28 and TRBJ2-2, with 12 bases aligning to TRBD2. CDR3 in amino acids: CASSPSGRALNLFF. The CDR3 nucleotides are TGTGCCAGCAGTCCTAGCGGGAGGGCCCTAAATCTGTTTTTT. The whole variable domain, filled in from reference TRBV28 and TRBJ2-2, reads DVKVTQSSRYLVKRTGEKVFLECVQDMDHENMFWYRQDPGLGLRLIYFSYDVKMKEKGDIPEGYSVSREKKERFSLILESASTNQTSMYLCASSPSGRALNLFFGEGSRLTVL.